These 20 T cell receptor beta chains originate from one sample sequenced in a study of OX40 agonist ivuxolimab in advanced cancers. Assay: immunoSEQ multiplex PCR; the TCRdb copy retains only in-frame clones and omits some. The table includes around 58,000 clones, 90% to 95% detected once. The sample was CD4+ or CD8+ T cells sorted from blood, taken in a trial of the OX40 agonist ivuxolimab. Receptor source: an adult with an advanced solid tumor such as melanoma, head and neck, liver or kidney cancer.

The CDR3, as DNA: TGTGCCAGCTCACCAGGGCAGGGCGGCAAAACTTCCTACGAGCAGTACTTC. It translates to CASSPGQGGKTSYEQYF. The chain employs TRBV18 and TRBJ2-7, with a weak D call TRBD1 (5 bases). The CDR3 is 17 residues long. CDR1 and CDR2 from the germline V gene are KGHSH and LQKENI. The germline V and J ends were trimmed by 2 bases and 1 base, with 18 bases remaining between them.

V and J are TRBV5-1 and TRBJ2-1, with unresolved D. Germline V CDR1 and CDR2: SGHRS, YFSETQ. The CDR3 is made up of 11 amino acids. Trimming left V 0 bases short and J 10 bases short, with 5 bases between. CDR3 sequence: CASSLGYEQFF. In DNA, the CDR3 is TGCGCCAGCAGCTTGGGTTACGAGCAGTTCTTC. The whole variable domain, filled in from reference TRBV5-1 and TRBJ2-1, reads KAGVTQTPRYLIKTRGQQVTLSCSPISGHRSVSWYQQTPGQGLQFLFEYFSETQRNKGNFPGRFSGRQFSNSRSEMNVSTLELGDSALYLCASSLGYEQFFGPGTRLTVL.

With respect to this clone: An end of the junction does not agree with germline; a read error may underlie this. Other DNA variants within this sample encode the same CDR3. J is TRBJ1-1 and V is TRBV2; D is unresolved. The CDR3 is made up of 13 amino acids. The germline V gene encodes CDR1 SNHLY and CDR2 FYNNEI. The CDR3: CASTEPYLPEAFF. In DNA, the CDR3 is TGTGCCAGCACCGAACCGTACCTGCCTGAAGCCTTCTTT.

The chain links TRBV25-1 to TRBJ2-2; D unclear. The V end was cut by 4 bases, the J end by 0 bases, with 3 bases between. This CDR3 is built from 13 residues. The germline V gene encodes CDR1 MGHDK and CDR2 SYGVNS. Here the CDR3 DNA reads TGTGCCAGCAGTGTACCGAACACCGGGGAGCTGTTTTTT. Its protein product is CASSVPNTGELFF.

V usage is TRBV6-1 and J usage is TRBJ2-3; 9 bases map to TRBD2. The length of the CDR3 is 15 residues. V was clipped by 4 bases and J by 4 bases; unmatched bases: 6. The germline gives CDR1 MNHNS, CDR2 SASEGT. This CDR3 is CASSGGRAGADTQYF. The CDR3 DNA reads as TGTGCCAGCAGTGGCGGGAGGGCCGGGGCAGATACGCAGTATTTT.

The CDR3: CASSDGGDTQYF. CDR3 nucleotides: TGTGCCAGCAGTGACGGGGGGGATACGCAGTATTTT. The rearrangement uses TRBV2 and TRBJ2-3; 7 nucleotides match TRBD2. The CDR3 runs 12 residues. CDR1 and CDR2 from the germline V gene are SNHLY and FYNNEI. V lost 3 bases and J lost 6; bases outside the gene matches: 0. Supplemented by reference TRBV2 and TRBJ2-3, the full variable domain reads EPEVTQTPSHQVTQMGQEVILRCVPISNHLYFYWYRQILGQKVEFLVSFYNNEISEKSEIFDDQFSVERPDGSNFTLKIRSTKLEDSAMYFCASSDGGDTQYFGPGTRLTVL.

The chain is built from TRBV7-9 and TRBJ1-1; tentative D call: TRBD1 (6 bases). Trimming cost V 5 bases and J 6 bases, with 10 bases left between them. Germline V gene data show CDR1 as SEHNR and CDR2 as FQNEAQ (reference sequence). The CDR3 is 12 amino acids. The CDR3 sequence: CASSDAGAEAFF. CDR3 nucleotide sequence: TGTGCCAGCAGCGACGCAGGGGCTGAAGCTTTCTTT.

The chain employs TRBV7-2 and TRBJ2-7; 15 bases align to TRBD2. The CDR3 runs to 16 residues. Trimming at V came to 5 bases and at J to 6 bases, leaving 8 bases not matched to a gene. The germline V gene encodes CDR1 SGHTA and CDR2 FQGNSA. DNA for the CDR3: TGTGCCAGCAGCCCATGGACTAGCGGGAGGGCCGCCGAGCAGTACTTC. Translated, it gives CASSPWTSGRAAEQYF. The variable domain in full, with the rest retrieved from reference TRBV7-2 and TRBJ2-7, is GAGVSQSPSNKVTEKGKDVELRCDPISGHTALYWYRQSLGQGLEFLIYFQGNSAPDKSGLPSDRFSAERTGGSVSTLTIQRTQQEDSAVYLCASSPWTSGRAAEQYFGPGTRLTVT.

The V call is TRBV9, the J call TRBJ2-1; TRBD2 matches at 10 bases. The V gene's germline CDR1 is SGDLS and CDR2 YYNGEE. V shed 0 bases and J 4 bases; nucleotides not matched to a gene: 4. The CDR3 consists of 16 residues. The CDR3 region has the DNA TGTGCCAGCAGCGTAGCTACTAGCGGGGTGTACAATGAGCAGTTCTTC. It specifies CASSVATSGVYNEQFF.

The chain joins TRBV5-6 to TRBJ2-7, with 9 bases that match TRBD2. V shed 4 bases and J 5 bases; nucleotides not matched to a gene: 7. Per germline, CDR1 SGHDT and CDR2 YYEEEE. This CDR3 comprises 14 residues. The CDR3 reads CASSDGLARHEQYF. CDR3 DNA sequence: TGTGCCAGCAGCGACGGACTAGCGAGGCACGAGCAGTACTTC.

The rearrangement joins TRBV11-3 to TRBJ2-1; D may be TRBD2 (5 bases). V lost 1 base, J lost 8 bases, and 27 bases lay in between. In germline, CDR1 is SGHNT, CDR2 YENEEA. The CDR3 covers 19 residues. CDR3 sequence reads: CASSLVSRTQTRPFHEQFF. The CDR3 DNA follows: TGTGCCAGCAGCTTAGTAAGTCGGACTCAGACACGTCCTTTCCATGAGCAGTTCTTC.

The chain links TRBV9 to TRBJ1-4; a possible D gene is TRBD1 (6 bases). The germline V gene encodes CDR1 SGDLS and CDR2 YYNGEE. V lost 0 bases, J lost 8 bases, and 14 bases lay in between. The CDR3 spans 15 residues. For the CDR3, the DNA is TGTGCCAGCAGCGTAGGGGCAGGGGTGGCCGAAAAACTGTTTTTT. Translation gives CASSVGAGVAEKLFF.

The V gene is TRBV5-6, the J gene TRBJ2-1; 12 nucleotides agree with TRBD2. V shed 3 bases and J 3 bases; nucleotides not matched to a gene: 13. CDR1 SGHDT and CDR2 YYEEEE come from the germline V gene. This CDR3 is 19 amino acids long. The CDR3 nucleotides are TGTGCCAGCAGCTACCTAGGACTAGCGGGGTACCAACTCTACAATGAGCAGTTCTTC. Protein: CASSYLGLAGYQLYNEQFF.

The CDR3 protein is CASSQDDGNEQFF. DNA of the CDR3: TGCGCCAGCAGCCAAGATGACGGGAATGAGCAGTTCTTC. The chain links TRBV4-3 to TRBJ2-1; unclear D gene. Germline V gene sequence: CDR1 LGHNA, CDR2 YSLEER. The CDR3 is 13 amino acids. The V and J ends lost 0 bases and 7 bases respectively, with 7 bases between them.

The chain has TRBV4-1 and TRBJ2-1; 7 bases agree with TRBD2. V gave up 1 base and J gave up 0 bases; unmatched junction bases: 3. From germline, CDR1 is MGHRA and CDR2 YSYEKL. The CDR3 loop spans 16 amino acids. The CDR3: CASSQGLAASYNEQFF. The DNA for the CDR3 is TGCGCCAGCAGCCAAGGTCTAGCGGCCTCCTACAATGAGCAGTTCTTC.

V and J are TRBV4-3 and TRBJ2-3; D is undetermined. The CDR3 has 13 residues. The germline CDR1 and CDR2 sequences are LGHNA and YSLEER. The V end lost 3 bases, the J end lost 2 bases, and 6 bases lay between the germline ends. CDR3 coding DNA: TGCGCCAGCAGCCAGGACCACACAGATACGCAGTATTTT. It is translated as CASSQDHTDTQYF.

This clone has only one observation. This chain connects TRBV9 to TRBJ2-5; 7 bases align to TRBD2. The J segment lost 3 bases and the V segment lost 7 bases, leaving 0 bases of the junction unmatched. The germline V gene has CDR1 SGDLS and CDR2 YYNGEE. The length of the CDR3 is 11 residues. The CDR3 protein is CASLAEETQYF. In DNA form, the CDR3 reads TGTGCCAGCCTAGCGGAAGAGACCCAGTACTTC. The whole variable domain, remainder taken from reference TRBV9 and TRBJ2-5, is DSGVTQTPKHLITATGQRVTLRCSPRSGDLSVYWYQQSLDQGLQFLIQYYNGEERAKGNILERFSAQQFPDLHSELNLSSLELGDSALYFCASLAEETQYFGPGTRLLVL.

The CDR3, as DNA: TGCAGCGTTCGACTAGCGTCTTACAATGAGCAGTTCTTC. Protein sequence: CSVRLASYNEQFF. The rearrangement joins TRBV29-1 to TRBJ2-1; 8 nucleotides line up with TRBD2. The germline V gene encodes CDR1 SQVTM and CDR2 ANQGSEA. V was clipped by 5 bases and J by 4 bases; unmatched bases: 4. This CDR3 spans 13 amino acids.

The V call is TRBV6-5, the J call TRBJ1-4; possible D gene TRBD1, 5 bases. Germline values: CDR1 MNHEY, CDR2 SVGAGI. This CDR3 is built from 15 residues. Trimming left V 2 bases short and J 5 bases short, with 12 bases between. The CDR3 DNA sequence: TGTGCCAGCAGTTACGGGGGTGGGGTAAATGAAAAACTGTTTTTT. Translated, it gives CASSYGGGVNEKLFF.

The rearrangement links TRBV6-6 to TRBJ2-2; 14 bases match TRBD2. The CDR3 totals 15 residues. V was clipped by 4 bases and J by 7 bases; unmatched bases: 2. CDR1 is MNHNY and CDR2 is SVGAGI in the germline V gene (reference sequence). The CDR3 loop is CASSWTSGRSGELFF. For the CDR3, the DNA is TGTGCCAGCAGTTGGACTAGCGGGAGGAGCGGGGAGCTGTTTTTT.